This T cell receptor (beta chain) derives from a study of shared clonotypes between healthy human individuals. The authors divided CD4+ cells into CD45RA+ naive and CD45RA-negative memory subsets. A deep-level run was used for the assay. Replicate sorted-subset PCRs were loaded with roughly 190 ng DNA, 25,000 to 30,000 T cell genomes. Profiling relied on immunoSEQ multiplex PCR, and the TCRdb table lists in-frame clones only, not all of them. This table holds about 2.4 million clones, over 85% found once. The germline V gene encodes CDR1 SGHTA and CDR2 FQGTGA. This CDR3 has 14 residues. With 5 bases clipped from V and 4 bases from J, the junction kept 7 bases outside the gene matches.

Sequencing was performed on naive CD4+ T cells from PBMCs. Noted subset: CD45RA+ positively selected. The clonotype comes from a man between 18 and 35 years old in good health. Some clones in this sample may be carry-over from other donors' samples. The genes are TRBV7-3 and TRBJ2-5, with TRBD1 identical over 7 bases. The CDR3 protein is CASSPNQGVETQYF. DNA of the CDR3: TGTGCCAGCAGCCCCAATCAGGGGGTAGAGACCCAGTACTTC.